These T cell receptor beta chains were read from a single sample in a study of cytomegalovirus exposure and HLA in healthy donors. Produced via immunoSEQ multiplex PCR; TCRdb's table is partial and in-frame only. Here the sample spans about 160,000 clones, 78% being singletons. Sample: PBMCs. These receptors were collected from a male donor in good health and CMV-seronegative. Each CDR3 is given with its conserved first and last residue. Each record gives: CDR3 length, clone size, D gene, V gene, J gene, CDR3 protein, CDR3 DNA. A D gene is named only where the DNA matches it firmly. Clone size, where shown, is once, few, many, or a class for clones that have expanded.

length: 14; size: -; D: -; V: TRBV14; J: TRBJ2-4; CDR3: CASSQGNLKNIQYF; DNA: TGTGCCAGCAGCCAAGGAAACCTAAAAAACATTCAGTACTTC
length: 16; size: -; D: TRBD2; V: TRBV5-1; J: TRBJ2-1; CDR3: CASRRLAGVSYNEQFF; DNA: TGCGCCAGCAGGAGGTTAGCGGGGGTATCCTACAATGAGCAGTTCTTC
length: 15; size: -; D: -; V: TRBV7-9; J: TRBJ2-7; CDR3: CASSLVSGRSYEQYF; DNA: TGTGCCAGCAGCTTAGTATCAGGTCGGTCCTACGAGCAGTACTTC
length: 16; size: -; D: TRBD1; V: TRBV19; J: TRBJ1-5; CDR3: CASRPQGANPNQPQHF; DNA: TGTGCCAGTAGGCCCCAGGGGGCGAACCCCAATCAGCCCCAGCATTTT
length: 13; size: -; D: -; V: TRBV11-2; J: TRBJ1-6; CDR3: CASTKRGDSPLHF; DNA: TGTGCCAGCACCAAACGGGGGGATTCACCCCTCCACTTT
length: 14; size: -; D: -; V: TRBV2; J: TRBJ2-7; CDR3: CASVAGTFQYEQYF; DNA: TGTGCCAGCGTTGCCGGGACATTCCAATACGAGCAGTACTTC
length: 17; size: -; D: TRBD2; V: TRBV7-2; J: TRBJ2-2; CDR3: CASSLQSAGGPGGELFF; DNA: TGTGCCAGCAGCCTACAAAGCGCGGGGGGGCCGGGCGGGGAGCTGTTTTTT
length: 13; size: -; D: TRBD2; V: TRBV28; J: TRBJ2-7; CDR3: CATGGLAPYEQYF; DNA: TGTGCCACAGGGGGACTAGCGCCCTACGAGCAGTACTTC
length: 14; size: -; D: -; V: TRBV11-2; J: TRBJ1-2; CDR3: CASSTTGRVGGYTF; DNA: TGTGCCAGCAGCACCACCGGCAGGGTCGGTGGCTACACCTTC
length: 15; size: -; D: TRBD1; V: TRBV28; J: TRBJ1-1; CDR3: CASSPGGSENTEAFF; DNA: TGTGCCAGCAGCCCAGGGGGCAGCGAGAACACTGAAGCTTTCTTT
length: 12; size: -; D: TRBD1; V: TRBV7-9; J: TRBJ2-7; CDR3: CASSGQGVEQYF; DNA: TGTGCCAGCAGCGGGCAGGGGGTTGAGCAGTACTTC
length: 13; size: -; D: -; V: TRBV28; J: TRBJ2-7; CDR3: CASSYEGGYEQYF; DNA: TGTGCCAGCAGTTACGAAGGGGGCTACGAGCAGTACTTC
length: 14; size: -; D: TRBD1; V: TRBV6-1; J: TRBJ2-7; CDR3: CASSEGTALYEQYF; DNA: TGTGCCAGCAGTGAGGGGACAGCACTCTACGAGCAGTACTTC
length: 14; size: -; D: TRBD1; V: TRBV13; J: TRBJ2-7; CDR3: CASSVQGSSYEQYF; DNA: TGTGCCAGCAGCGTACAGGGGAGCTCCTACGAGCAGTACTTC
length: 14; size: -; D: -; V: TRBV5-1; J: TRBJ1-4; CDR3: CASSSGQTNEKLFF; DNA: TGCGCCAGCAGTTCCGGACAGACTAATGAAAAACTGTTTTTT
length: 13; size: -; D: TRBD1; V: TRBV7-8; J: TRBJ1-5; CDR3: CASSSQGDQPQHF; DNA: TGTGCCAGCAGCTCACAGGGGGACCAGCCCCAGCATTTT
length: 15; size: -; D: TRBD1; V: TRBV23-1; J: TRBJ1-5; CDR3: CASSHRTGIRWPQHF; DNA: TGCGCCAGCAGTCACAGGACAGGGATCCGTTGGCCCCAGCATTTT
length: 14; size: -; D: TRBD1; V: TRBV28; J: TRBJ2-5; CDR3: CASSFPGGKETQYF; DNA: TGTGCCAGCAGTTTCCCAGGGGGTAAGGAGACCCAGTACTTC
length: 15; size: few; D: -; V: TRBV9; J: TRBJ2-7; CDR3: CASSAGPTGSYEQYF; DNA: TGTGCCAGCAGCGCCGGACCGACAGGATCCTACGAGCAGTACTTC
length: 15; size: few; D: TRBD1; V: TRBV9; J: TRBJ1-3; CDR3: CASSVTGGSGNTIYF; DNA: TGTGCCAGCAGCGTAACAGGGGGCTCTGGAAACACCATATATTTT
length: 12; size: -; D: -; V: TRBV18; J: TRBJ2-7; CDR3: CASSPDNYEQYF; DNA: TGTGCCAGCTCACCTGACAACTACGAGCAGTACTTC
length: 14; size: once; D: -; V: TRBV6-1; J: TRBJ1-5; CDR3: CASSERRVDQPQHF; DNA: TGTGCCAGCAGTGAACGCAGGGTTGATCAGCCCCAGCATTTT
length: 16; size: -; D: -; V: TRBV4-1; J: TRBJ2-5; CDR3: CASSPLGKAESEEQYF; DNA: TGCGCCAGCAGCCCCCTTGGTAAAGCGGAGTCTGAGGAGCAGTACTTC
length: 13; size: once; D: TRBD1; V: TRBV5-1; J: TRBJ2-7; CDR3: CASSLGTGYEQYF; DNA: TGCGCCAGCAGCTTGGGGACAGGGTACGAGCAGTACTTC
length: 16; size: -; D: -; V: TRBV28; J: TRBJ1-2; CDR3: CASSPQGYRANYGYTF; DNA: TGTGCCAGCAGTCCACAGGGATACCGAGCTAACTATGGCTACACCTTC
length: 19; size: -; D: TRBD2; V: TRBV4-3; J: TRBJ2-3; CDR3: CASSRGDGTSGGSTDTQYF; DNA: TGCGCCAGCAGCCGAGGGGATGGGACTAGCGGAGGGAGCACAGATACGCAGTATTTT